These 20 T cell receptor beta chains were sequenced from one sample in a study of T-cell memory formation after mild COVID-19. MiXCR, applied by TCRdb to the 5' RACE reads, yields one record per CDR3 protein. The sample has fewer than 350,000 distinct CDR3 sequences, around 8% seen once. The specimen sequenced was PBMCs or a T cell subset sorted from them (not recorded which). Receptors originate from a man between 18 and 29 years old who had mild COVID-19 (a few samples of this study predate the infection). Cell type and time point are not known.

This chain uses TRBV4-3 with TRBJ2-2; possible D gene TRBD2, 5 bases. With 0 bases removed from V and 6 bases from J, the gap between germline ends came to 14 bases. The germline V gene has CDR1 LGHNA and CDR2 YSLEER. CDR3 length: 16 residues. In DNA, the CDR3 is TGCGCCAGCAGCCAAGATCGCGGGCCGGCCCCCGGGGAGCTGTTTTTT. Protein sequence: CASSQDRGPAPGELFF.

This clonotype occurred a few times. The CDR3 is CASSGQGAMADTQYF. For the CDR3, the DNA is TGTGCCAGCAGTGGTCAGGGGGCAATGGCAGATACGCAGTATTTT. This chain connects TRAV12-2 to TRBJ2-3, with 8 bases aligning to TRBD1. CDR1 and CDR2 (germline): DRGSQS, IYSNGD (reference sequence). The CDR3 extends over 15 amino acids.

The chain couples TRBV7-2 to TRBJ2-2; TRBD1 agrees at 7 bases. Trimming at V came to 0 bases and at J to 5 bases, leaving 9 bases not matched to a gene. The CDR3 contains 17 residues. Germline V lookup: CDR1 SGHTA, CDR2 FQGNSA. CDR3 region: CASSLASLQGRTGELFF. The CDR3 DNA reads TGTGCCAGCAGCTTAGCCTCACTACAGGGGCGGACCGGGGAGCTGTTTTTT.

This clonotype has only a few counts. The gene calls are TRBV23-1 and TRBJ2-5, with 10 bases that match TRBD1. TRBV23-1 is an open reading frame, and its role is uncertain. This CDR3 is 14 amino acids long. V was clipped by 4 bases and J by 5 bases; unmatched bases: 4. CDR3 nucleotide sequence: TGCGCCAGCAGTCCGGGACAGGGGTTTGAGACCCAGTACTTC. Protein sequence: CASSPGQGFETQYF.

This clonotype has just a few counts. The chain joins TRBV5-1 to TRBJ2-5; D call uncertain. The CDR3 contains 14 residues. With 2 bases removed from V and 4 bases from J, the gap between germline ends came to 12 bases. From germline, CDR1 is SGHRS and CDR2 YFSETQ. The CDR3 DNA sequence: TGCGCCAGCAGCTTCTCAGGAAAAGGAGAGACCCAGTACTTC. Amino acid sequence: CASSFSGKGETQYF.

CDR3 nucleotides: TGCGCCAGCAGCCCAAACCCGACAGTCTATGGCTACACCTTC. Residues: CASSPNPTVYGYTF. V and J are TRBV5-1 and TRBJ1-2; maybe TRBD1 (5 bases). This CDR3 spans 14 amino acids. CDR1 and CDR2 (germline): SGHRS, YFSETQ. Trimming pared 4 bases from V and 4 bases from J, leaving 14 bases between.

This clonotype has a handful of counts. V usage is TRBV7-9 and J usage is TRBJ1-1, with 7 bases fitting TRBD1. The junction had 13 bases not matched to a gene; V was cut back by 5 bases and J by 4 bases. The CDR3 runs 16 residues. CDR1 SEHNR and CDR2 FQNEAQ come from the germline V gene (reference sequence). Here the CDR3 reads CASSTLETGLSTEAFF. The CDR3 nucleotides are TGTGCCAGCAGCACACTCGAGACAGGGCTTAGCACTGAAGCTTTCTTT.

This clonotype was detected only a few times. The chain carries TRBV5-1 and TRBJ2-7; no firm D call. The CDR3 consists of 11 residues. V was cut by 1 base and J by 5 bases, with 4 bases left in between. The germline gives CDR1 SGHRS, CDR2 YFSETQ. The CDR3 bases are TGCGCCAGCAGCTTGATTGACGAGCAGTACTTC. Its protein is CASSLIDEQYF. Combining the CDR3 with reference TRBV5-1 and TRBJ2-7 gives the whole variable domain KAGVTQTPRYLIKTRGQQVTLSCSPISGHRSVSWYQQTPGQGLQFLFEYFSETQRNKGNFPGRFSGRQFSNSRSEMNVSTLELGDSALYLCASSLIDEQYFGPGTRLTVT.

This clonotype turned up a few times. The CDR3 DNA follows: TGTGCCAGCTCACCAGCAGGACTAGCGACCTACGAGCAGTACTTC. Residues: CASSPAGLATYEQYF. The J gene is TRBJ2-7, the V gene TRBV18; 9 bases match TRBD2. Germline V gene lookup returns CDR1 KGHSH and CDR2 LQKENI. The CDR3 has 15 amino acids. After removal of 2 bases from V and 2 bases from J, the junction contained 4 bases not matched to a gene. Variable domain in full (rest from reference TRBV18 and TRBJ2-7): NAGVMQNPRHLVRRRGQEARLRCSPMKGHSHVYWYRQLPEEGLKFMVYLQKENIIDESGMPKERFSAEFPKEGPSILRIQQVVRGDSAAYFCASSPAGLATYEQYFGPGTRLTVT.

This clonotype was seen a handful of times. J is TRBJ1-4 and V is TRBV5-8; no reliable D call. Germline V lookup: CDR1 SGHTS, CDR2 YDEGEE. With 1 base removed from V and 7 bases from J, the gap between germline ends came to 8 bases. CDR3 length: 13 amino acids. As DNA, the CDR3 is TGTGCCAGCAGCTTGTGGAAAGGTGAAAAACTGTTTTTT. Translation gives CASSLWKGEKLFF.

This clonotype has ten or more counts. The chain recombines TRBV7-9 with TRBJ2-3, with 9 bases aligning to TRBD1. Trimming cost V 8 bases and J 5 bases; bases outside gene matches: 2. CDR1 and CDR2 (germline): SEHNR, FQNEAQ (reference sequence). The CDR3 sequence is 12 residues long. CDR3 sequence (DNA): TGTGCCAGCCGACAGGGGGGAGATACGCAGTATTTT. Its translation: CASRQGGDTQYF.

V usage is TRBV6-2 or TRBV6-3 and J usage is TRBJ2-1; D is tentatively TRBD1 or TRBD2 (5 bases each). Germline V gives CDR1 MNHEY, CDR2 SVGEGT. The V end lost 7 bases, the J end lost 7 bases, and 14 bases lay between the germline ends. The CDR3 length is 13 residues. The CDR3 spells CASTLGVANEQFF. The CDR3 region has the DNA TGTGCCAGCACCCTGGGGGTAGCTAATGAGCAGTTCTTC.

This clonotype was detected a few times. This chain joins TRBV5-6 and TRBJ2-1; the D is unclear. This CDR3 contains 15 residues. In germline, CDR1 is SGHDT, CDR2 YYEEEE. The V end was cut by 1 base, the J end by 2 bases, with 10 bases between. CDR3 nucleotides: TGTGCCAGCAGCTTGAATTGGGCAGCCTACAATGAGCAGTTCTTC. The encoded protein is CASSLNWAAYNEQFF.

This clonotype was seen repeatedly, ten times or more. The chain combines TRBV15 with TRBJ2-7; D possibly corresponds to TRBD2 (6 bases). The germline CDR1 and CDR2 sequences are LNHNV and YYDKDF (reference sequence). V shed 0 bases and J shed 1 base, with 10 bases lying between them. The CDR3 loop spans 15 amino acids. The CDR3 coding sequence is TGTGCCACCAGCAGAGATATGAGCGGGTCCTACGAGCAGTACGTC. This gives the protein CATSRDMSGSYEQYV.

This clonotype was found a few times. The J gene is TRBJ1-6, the V gene TRBV7-9, with 7 bases lining up with TRBD1. Germline CDR1 is SEHNR and CDR2 is FQNEAQ (reference sequence). Trimming removed 4 bases from V and 0 bases from J; junction bases left unmatched: 3. The CDR3 spans 16 residues. CDR3 sequence reads: CASSSTGSSYNSPLHF. CDR3 DNA sequence: TGTGCCAGCAGCTCGACAGGGAGCTCCTATAATTCACCCCTCCACTTT.

This clonotype was seen a handful of times. The J gene is TRBJ1-5, the V gene TRBV6-5, with D uncertain. Germline CDR1 is MNHEY and CDR2 is SVGAGI. V lost 0 bases and J lost 6, with 12 bases in between. The CDR3 length is 15 residues. The CDR3 DNA is TGTGCCAGCAGTTACTCGATAAGGGCAGGTCAGCCCCAGCATTTT. It encodes CASSYSIRAGQPQHF.

This clonotype was recorded a few times. The V gene is TRBV9, the J gene TRBJ2-1, with D unresolved. Germline V CDR1 and CDR2: SGDLS, YYNGEE. Deletions cut 3 bases from V and 7 bases from J, with 11 bases between. The CDR3 totals 13 residues. The CDR3, as DNA: TGTGCCAGCAGCGAGCCTAGATCAAATGAGCAGTTCTTC. It yields the protein CASSEPRSNEQFF. The variable domain in full, with the rest retrieved from reference TRBV9 and TRBJ2-1, is DSGVTQTPKHLITATGQRVTLRCSPRSGDLSVYWYQQSLDQGLQFLIQYYNGEERAKGNILERFSAQQFPDLHSELNLSSLELGDSALYFCASSEPRSNEQFFGPGTRLTVL.

Here the CDR3 reads CASSLVGVTNEKLFF. Written as DNA, the CDR3 is TGTGCCAGCAGCTTAGTCGGCGTGACTAATGAAAAACTGTTTTTT. This sequence joins TRBV7-8 and TRBJ1-4; D unresolved. Trimming left V 1 base short and J 2 bases short, with 8 bases between. The germline V gene has CDR1 SGHVS and CDR2 FQNEAQ. The CDR3 covers 15 residues.

The V and J genes are TRBV9 and TRBJ1-1; D may be TRBD1 (6 bases). Trimming stripped 3 bases from V and 6 bases from J, with 6 bases between. The CDR3 totals 11 residues. Germline V gene sequence: CDR1 SGDLS, CDR2 YYNGEE. CDR3 bases: TGTGCCAGCAGCGGGGGGCCTGAAGCTTTCTTT. It translates to CASSGGPEAFF.

The chain joins TRBV18 to TRBJ1-4, with D maybe TRBD1 (6 bases). V was shortened by 3 bases and J by 8 bases, with 16 bases between the two germline ends. The germline V gene encodes CDR1 KGHSH and CDR2 LQKENI. This CDR3 region has 15 residues. DNA of the CDR3: TGTGCCAGCTCACCTCAGGACAGCAATCCCGAAAAACTGTTTTTT. Its protein is CASSPQDSNPEKLFF.